Sequencing of this T cell receptor beta chain was carried out in a study of blood T cell repertoires in COVID-19. Study context: Acute and convalescent COVID-19 specimens originated in the United States, Italy and Spain. T cells, B-cell-depleted T cells, or PBMCs provided the cDNA or gDNA that served as material.

CDR3 size: 16 residues. The V gene end was trimmed by 2 bases and the J gene end by 4 bases; junction bases not matched to a gene: 10. The germline gives CDR1 KGHSH, CDR2 LQKENI. How the authors handled the data: Reference gene primer amplification gave estimated nucleated cell counts. Repertoires were generated with immunoSEQ multiplex PCR, while TCRdb's copy carries only in-frame clones and drops some. The D gene and trimming were derived from the DNA, and the V and J assignments and clone size from that table. The table shows around 57,000 clones, with about 85% occurring only once. Enrollment of patients from Seattle took place during active infection, with longitudinal follow-up.

The sample taken for sequencing was peripheral blood. This clonotype originated in a woman older than 75 with COVID-19, enrolled during active disease. This chain connects TRBV18 to TRBJ2-7; TRBD1 aligns across 8 bases. This CDR3 is CASSPRQGARGYEQYF. The DNA for the CDR3 is TGTGCCAGCTCACCAAGGCAGGGGGCAAGGGGATACGAGCAGTACTTC. The complete variable domain, with remaining parts taken from reference TRBV18 and TRBJ2-7, reads NAGVMQNPRHLVRRRGQEARLRCSPMKGHSHVYWYRQLPEEGLKFMVYLQKENIIDESGMPKERFSAEFPKEGPSILRIQQVVRGDSAAYFCASSPRQGARGYEQYFGPGTRLTVT.